This TCR beta chain was captured in a study of OX40 agonist ivuxolimab in advanced cancers. Background on the study: Age averaged about 62 years (range about 20 to 80), and 70% to 85% were male.

Only one count was recorded for this clone. This table comes from immunoSEQ multiplex PCR, and its TCRdb copy is limited to in-frame clones, with some not included. The data show 100,000 to 110,000 clones, with over 75% seen just once and less than 0.2% held by the top ten. The source was CD4+ or CD8+ T cells sorted from blood, collected in a trial of the OX40 agonist ivuxolimab. This TCR came from an adult with an advanced solid tumor such as melanoma, head and neck, liver or kidney cancer.

The CDR3 spells CASRKLARVETQYF. CDR3 DNA: TGTGCCAGCAGAAAACTAGCGAGAGTAGAGACCCAGTACTTC. The V gene is TRBV6-5, the J gene TRBJ2-5, with TRBD2 matching 7 bases. Germline V gene lookup returns CDR1 MNHEY and CDR2 SVGAGI. This CDR3 has 14 residues. V lost 6 bases to trimming and J lost 4 bases; unmatched junction nucleotides: 8.